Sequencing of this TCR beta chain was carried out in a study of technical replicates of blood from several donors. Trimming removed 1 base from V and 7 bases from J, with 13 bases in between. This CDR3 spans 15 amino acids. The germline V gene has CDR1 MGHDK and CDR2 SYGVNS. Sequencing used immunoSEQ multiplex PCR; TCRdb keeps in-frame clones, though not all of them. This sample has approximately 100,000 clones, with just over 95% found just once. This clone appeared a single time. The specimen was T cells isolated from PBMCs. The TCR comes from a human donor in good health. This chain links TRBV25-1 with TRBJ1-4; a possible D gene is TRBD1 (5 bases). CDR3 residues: CASSELGTKGEKLFF. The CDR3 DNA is TGTGCCAGCAGTGAATTAGGGACTAAAGGTGAAAAACTGTTTTTT. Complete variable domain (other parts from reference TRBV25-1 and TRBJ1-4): EADIYQTPRYLVIGTGKKITLECSQTMGHDKMYWYQQDPGMELHLIHYSYGVNSTEKGDLSSESTVSRIRTEHFPLTLESARPSHTSQYLCASSELGTKGEKLFFGSGTQLSVL.